The next 31 T cell receptor beta chains were all read from a single sample in a study of T cell responses to AZD1222 COVID-19 vaccine. The data were produced by immunoSEQ multiplex PCR, yet TCRdb's version contains in-frame clones alone and is incomplete. The sample records 250,000 to 300,000 clones, 85% to 95% being singletons. The sequenced sample was peripheral blood, obtained 28 days after the second AZD1222 dose. All receptors come from an adult who received the AZD1222 COVID-19 vaccine.

The count of this clone is one. The rearrangement joins TRBV5-1 to TRBJ1-4; D is unresolved. The germline V gene encodes CDR1 SGHRS and CDR2 YFSETQ. V lost 4 bases and J 8 bases, leaving 24 bases between the germline ends. The CDR3 sequence is 17 residues long. The CDR3, as DNA: TGCGCCAGCAGCGGAACCGGGTCCTCGGGTGGAGGCGAAAAACTGTTTTTT. Translating it yields CASSGTGSSGGGEKLFF. Together with reference TRBV5-1 and TRBJ1-4, the CDR3 gives the full variable domain: KAGVTQTPRYLIKTRGQQVTLSCSPISGHRSVSWYQQTPGQGLQFLFEYFSETQRNKGNFPGRFSGRQFSNSRSEMNVSTLELGDSALYLCASSGTGSSGGGEKLFFGSGTQLSVL.

This clone has a single count. CDR3 nucleotide sequence: TGTGCCAGCAGCTTAGCTAACTATGGCTACACCTTC. Protein: CASSLANYGYTF. The chain recombines TRBV7-9 with TRBJ1-2; no reliable D call. V was pared by 0 bases and J by 1 base, with 0 bases between. From germline, CDR1 is SEHNR and CDR2 FQNEAQ (reference sequence). The CDR3 consists of 12 residues.

The CDR3 loop is CASSGTGNSPLHF. CDR3 sequence (DNA): TGTGCCAGCAGCGGGACAGGGAATTCACCCCTCCACTTT. This chain links TRBV9 with TRBJ1-6; TRBD1 aligns across 8 bases. CDR1 is SGDLS and CDR2 is YYNGEE in the germline V gene. The junction had 0 bases not matched to a gene; V was cut back by 3 bases and J by 7 bases. This CDR3 is 13 amino acids long. The full variable domain, completed using reference TRBV9 and TRBJ1-6, is DSGVTQTPKHLITATGQRVTLRCSPRSGDLSVYWYQQSLDQGLQFLIQYYNGEERAKGNILERFSAQQFPDLHSELNLSSLELGDSALYFCASSGTGNSPLHFGNGTRLTVT.

The V call is TRBV5-1, the J call TRBJ2-7, with 10 bases identical to TRBD1. The CDR3 runs to 16 residues. J gave up 6 bases and V 4 bases, and 13 bases lay outside the gene matches. Germline CDR1 SGHRS, CDR2 YFSETQ. The CDR3 nucleotides are TGCGCCAGCAGCGCGTCCCCAACCGGGACAGGGGTCGAGCAGTACTTC. This gives the protein CASSASPTGTGVEQYF.

DNA of the CDR3: TGTGCCAGCAGTGAGTACCCACTGGGCTATGGCTACACCTTC. Amino acids: CASSEYPLGYGYTF. This chain connects TRBV2 to TRBJ1-2; D remains ambiguous. The CDR3 runs to 14 residues. The germline CDR1 and CDR2 sequences are SNHLY and FYNNEI. Trimming took 3 bases from V and 4 from J, leaving 12 bases between them.

This rearrangement joins TRBV5-4 to TRBJ1-2; TRBD1 aligns across 7 bases. V trimming: 6 bases; J trimming: 5 bases; junction bases outside the gene matches: 7. The germline V gene has CDR1 SGHNT and CDR2 YYREEE (reference sequence). The CDR3 contains 13 residues. CDR3 bases: TGTGCCAGCATCGAACAGGGGTCGTATGGCTACACCTTC. Its translation is CASIEQGSYGYTF.

J is TRBJ1-6 and V is TRBV3-1 (or the pseudogene TRBV3-2); no clear D. Germline lookup yields CDR1 LGHDT and CDR2 YNNKEL (reference sequence). The CDR3 has 17 residues. V was pared by 1 base and J by 2 bases, with 12 bases between. This CDR3 is CASSQGGLWAYNSPLHF. The CDR3 DNA is TGTGCCAGCAGCCAAGGTGGGTTGTGGGCCTATAATTCACCCCTCCACTTT.

The rearrangement links TRBV27 to TRBJ2-7; 8 bases match TRBD1. Germline V gives CDR1 MNHEY, CDR2 SMNVEV (reference sequence). The CDR3 loop spans 15 amino acids. With 2 bases clipped from V and 6 bases from J, the junction kept 9 bases outside the gene matches. The CDR3 spells CASSLSGTGGTEQYF. The CDR3 nucleotides are TGTGCCAGCAGTTTAAGTGGGACAGGAGGTACCGAGCAGTACTTC.

The chain is built from TRBV24-1 and TRBJ1-4; D uncertain. Trimming removed 3 bases at V and 7 bases at J, with 14 bases between. The CDR3 runs to 15 residues. From germline, CDR1 is KGHDR and CDR2 SFDVKD. CDR3 bases: TGTGCCACCAGTGATCCGGAGACCGCAGGTGAAAAACTGTTTTTT. Its protein is CATSDPETAGEKLFF.

The rearrangement links TRBV5-1 to TRBJ1-6; 9 bases line up with TRBD1. The junction had 6 bases not matched to a gene; V was cut back by 5 bases and J by 6 bases. CDR1 and CDR2 from the germline V gene are SGHRS and YFSETQ. This CDR3 is 15 amino acids long. The CDR3 coding sequence is TGCGCCAGCAGGGGACAGGGTTCATCTAATTCACCCCTCCACTTT. Protein product: CASRGQGSSNSPLHF.

This chain joins TRBV11-3 and TRBJ2-3, with TRBD1 matching 10 bases. CDR3 length: 14 amino acids. Germline lookup yields CDR1 SGHNT and CDR2 YENEEA. V trimming: 4 bases; J trimming: 4 bases; junction bases outside the gene matches: 2. The CDR3 spells CASSWTGGADTQYF. CDR3 in DNA: TGTGCCAGCAGCTGGACAGGGGGTGCAGATACGCAGTATTTT.

The chain employs TRBV4-2 and TRBJ2-2; TRBD2 agrees at 7 bases. The CDR3 runs to 16 residues. Losses at the gene ends were 1 base for V and 4 bases for J; bases not matched to a gene: 6. Germline V gene sequence: CDR1 LGHNA, CDR2 YNFKEQ. CDR3 sequence: CASSQGGTIPTGELFF. CDR3 bases: TGTGCCAGCAGCCAAGGAGGGACTATTCCCACCGGGGAGCTGTTTTTT.

The gene calls are TRBV3-1 (or the pseudogene TRBV3-2) and TRBJ1-5; no definite D call. V was pared by 3 bases and J by 6 bases, with 12 bases between. The CDR3 totals 14 residues. The germline gives CDR1 LGHDT, CDR2 YNNKEL (reference sequence). CDR3 nucleotides: TGTGCCAGCAGCCATCGAGAGGTGGGTCAGCCCCAGCATTTT. As protein: CASSHREVGQPQHF.

The chain uses TRBV4-1 and TRBJ2-3, with 7 bases that match TRBD2. The CDR3 loop spans 15 amino acids. Germline CDR1 MGHRA, CDR2 YSYEKL. J gave up 2 bases and V 5 bases, and 7 bases lay outside the gene matches. DNA of the CDR3: TGCGCCAGCAGCGGGCGGGGGTTTTCCACAGATACGCAGTATTTT. This encodes CASSGRGFSTDTQYF.

The CDR3 is CATSDLGAGTLKEQFF. DNA for the CDR3: TGTGCCACCAGTGATTTGGGAGCGGGGACCCTAAAGGAGCAGTTCTTC. V usage is TRBV24-1 and J usage is TRBJ2-1, with 7 bases fitting TRBD2. There are 16 residues in the CDR3. V lost 0 bases and J lost 10; bases outside the gene matches: 11. Germline assignment: CDR1 KGHDR and CDR2 SFDVKD.

This rearrangement joins TRBV11-1 to TRBJ2-1, with TRBD2 as a possible D gene (6 bases). The germline gives CDR1 SGHAT, CDR2 FQDESV (reference sequence). This CDR3 is built from 16 residues. V lost 5 bases and J lost 4, with 18 bases in between. CDR3 bases: TGTGCCAGCAGCCCTCGTTTTAGCGGAGAATACAATGAGCAGTTCTTC. It codes for CASSPRFSGEYNEQFF.

The genes are TRBV7-2 and TRBJ1-5; D call uncertain. This CDR3 has 12 residues. Germline CDR1 is SGHTA and CDR2 is FQGNSA. Deletions cut 3 bases from V and 3 bases from J, with 3 bases between. CDR3 residues: CASSFLNQPQHF. DNA of the CDR3: TGTGCCAGCAGCTTCCTCAATCAGCCCCAGCATTTT.

This rearrangement joins TRBV18 to TRBJ2-7; D call uncertain. This CDR3 is 14 amino acids long. The germline V gene has CDR1 KGHSH and CDR2 LQKENI. V dropped 2 bases and J dropped 2 bases, with 10 bases sitting between them. CDR3 nucleotides: TGTGCCAGCTCACCAGTAGTACGGACCTACGAGCAGTACTTC. It codes for CASSPVVRTYEQYF.

The CDR3 protein is CASSQGLAGTDTQYF. CDR3 DNA: TGTGCCAGCAGCCAAGGGCTAGCGGGCACAGATACGCAGTATTTT. V and J are TRBV7-9 and TRBJ2-3; 7 bases line up with TRBD2. The CDR3 runs 15 residues. Germline CDR1 is SEHNR and CDR2 is FQNEAQ (reference sequence). J lost 1 base, V lost 5 bases, and 6 bases had no gene match.

V gene TRBV6-5 combines with J gene TRBJ1-6, with 9 nucleotides matching TRBD1. Trimming cost V 0 bases and J 9 bases; bases outside gene matches: 3. There are 15 residues in the CDR3. The V gene's germline CDR1 is MNHEY and CDR2 SVGAGI. The CDR3 region is CASSYSVDRGSPLHF. CDR3 nucleotides: TGTGCCAGCAGTTACTCGGTGGACAGGGGTTCACCCCTCCACTTT.

CDR3 coding DNA: TGCGCCAGCCAGCCCCGCCAAACCTCTCCTAGCACAGATACGCAGTATTTT. It is translated as CASQPRQTSPSTDTQYF. The rearrangement uses TRBV5-1 and TRBJ2-3; D unresolved. The ends were cut back, 7 bases at V and 0 bases at J, with 21 bases in the middle. The CDR3 runs 17 residues. Germline V lookup: CDR1 SGHRS, CDR2 YFSETQ. Full variable domain (remainder filled in from reference TRBV5-1 and TRBJ2-3): KAGVTQTPRYLIKTRGQQVTLSCSPISGHRSVSWYQQTPGQGLQFLFEYFSETQRNKGNFPGRFSGRQFSNSRSEMNVSTLELGDSALYLCASQPRQTSPSTDTQYFGPGTRLTVL.

The rearrangement uses TRBV28 and TRBJ1-3; D uncertain. This CDR3 comprises 14 residues. V dropped 6 bases and J dropped 4 bases, with 13 bases sitting between them. Germline lookup yields CDR1 MDHEN and CDR2 SYDVKM. The CDR3 coding sequence is TGTGCCAGCAGCGGTCACACAGCCGGAAACACCATATATTTT. It specifies CASSGHTAGNTIYF.

The V call is TRBV6-5, the J call TRBJ1-2, with D hard to call. The CDR3 is 14 residues long. V dropped 0 bases and J dropped 8 bases, with 13 bases sitting between them. Germline assignment: CDR1 MNHEY and CDR2 SVGAGI. Written as DNA, the CDR3 is TGTGCCAGCAGTTACTCGAGTGGTTCCCTGGGCTACACCTTC. It yields the protein CASSYSSGSLGYTF.

J is TRBJ2-7 and V is TRBV28; D remains ambiguous. The germline V gene encodes CDR1 MDHEN and CDR2 SYDVKM. The CDR3 sequence is 14 residues long. The V end lost 6 bases, the J end lost 0 bases, and 12 bases lay between the germline ends. The CDR3 reads CASSAPGTSYEQYF. As DNA, the CDR3 is TGTGCCAGCAGCGCGCCGGGCACCTCCTACGAGCAGTACTTC. Full variable domain (missing parts from reference TRBV28 and TRBJ2-7): DVKVTQSSRYLVKRTGEKVFLECVQDMDHENMFWYRQDPGLGLRLIYFSYDVKMKEKGDIPEGYSVSREKKERFSLILESASTNQTSMYLCASSAPGTSYEQYFGPGTRLTVT.

This chain joins TRBV25-1 and TRBJ2-5, with D hard to call. V dropped 1 base and J dropped 5 bases, with 11 bases sitting between them. Germline values: CDR1 MGHDK, CDR2 SYGVNS. This CDR3 has 14 amino acids. The CDR3, as DNA: TGTGCCAGCAGTGAATCAGTGGTGAGGGAGACCCAGTACTTC. Translated, it gives CASSESVVRETQYF.

The chain links TRBV7-8 to TRBJ1-5; 8 positions agree with TRBD1. Germline V gives CDR1 SGHVS, CDR2 FQNEAQ. Trimming cost V 2 bases and J 4 bases; bases outside gene matches: 7. The length of the CDR3 is 16 residues. Here the CDR3 DNA reads TGTGCCAGCAGCTTATCCGTTACAGGGGGAAATCAGCCCCAGCATTTT. Its protein is CASSLSVTGGNQPQHF.

This chain joins TRBV9 and TRBJ2-1; 10 bases align to TRBD1. The germline V gene has CDR1 SGDLS and CDR2 YYNGEE. CDR3 length: 17 amino acids. Germline trimming cut 4 bases from V and 4 bases from J; bases unmatched to any gene: 11. This CDR3 is CASSLNRDRGLYNEQFF. In DNA form, the CDR3 reads TGTGCCAGCAGCCTAAACCGGGACAGGGGACTTTACAATGAGCAGTTCTTC. Combining the CDR3 with reference TRBV9 and TRBJ2-1 gives the whole variable domain DSGVTQTPKHLITATGQRVTLRCSPRSGDLSVYWYQQSLDQGLQFLIQYYNGEERAKGNILERFSAQQFPDLHSELNLSSLELGDSALYFCASSLNRDRGLYNEQFFGPGTRLTVL.

In its sample, this clone was seen once. The CDR3 DNA reads as TGTGCCAGTAGTATGGGTCAGTTTGGCTACACCTTC. Its translation: CASSMGQFGYTF. The rearrangement links TRBV19 to TRBJ1-2; D not resolved. The germline CDR1 and CDR2 sequences are LNHDA and SQIVND (reference sequence). The CDR3 is made up of 12 amino acids. V gave up 3 bases and J gave up 7 bases, with 9 bases separating them. Full variable domain (rest looked up from reference TRBV19 and TRBJ1-2): DGGITQSPKYLFRKEGQNVTLSCEQNLNHDAMYWYRQDPGQGLRLIYYSQIVNDFQKGDIAEGYSVSREKKESFPLTVTSAQKNPTAFYLCASSMGQFGYTFGSGTRLTVV.

The V and J genes are TRBV9 and TRBJ1-2; 7 bases match TRBD1. The germline V gene encodes CDR1 SGDLS and CDR2 YYNGEE. The CDR3 has 18 residues. With 0 bases clipped from V and 0 bases from J, the junction kept 11 bases outside the gene matches. The CDR3 DNA reads as TGTGCCAGCAGCGTAGGCCCCATGGGGACAGACACTAACTATGGCTACACCTTC. Its protein is CASSVGPMGTDTNYGYTF.

A note on this clone: A junction boundary mismatches the germline segment, possibly from a read error. The CDR3 region is CASSERGLGLVF. DNA for the CDR3: TGTGCCAGCAGTGAAAGGGGCCTGGGGCTGGTCTTC. The chain couples TRBV2 to TRBJ2-7; tentative D call: TRBD1 (5 bases). The CDR3 is 12 amino acids. CDR1 and CDR2 from the germline V gene are SNHLY and FYNNEI.

This clone is a singleton in its sample. The chain employs TRBV5-6 and TRBJ1-3, with D maybe TRBD1 (6 bases). Trimming removed 5 bases at V and 0 bases at J, with 15 bases between. The germline V gene has CDR1 SGHDT and CDR2 YYEEEE. CDR3 size: 16 residues. For the CDR3, the DNA is TGTGCCAGCAGTCTGCCTACAGGGCTCTCTGGAAACACCATATATTTT. This codes for CASSLPTGLSGNTIYF.